Sequencing of this T cell receptor (beta chain) was carried out in a study of blood T cells in healthy people across ages. Regarding the study as a whole: There were more naive CD4+ cells and higher diversity in long-lived donors than in aged donors.

Turning to this clonotype: Its antigen is not identified.

With 6 bases clipped from V and 7 bases from J, the junction kept 8 bases outside the gene matches. Germline V lookup: CDR1 DFQATT, CDR2 SNEGSKA (reference sequence). The CDR3 runs 14 residues. The second PCR ran roughly 6 to 12 cycles with a sample-barcoded 5' primer and J-beta primers. Via MiXCR, TCRdb re-called the 5' RACE reads, giving one row per CDR3 protein. In the table there are about 1.4 million distinct CDR3 sequences, 59% of which are singletons. The genes are TRBV20-1 and TRBJ2-7; 14 nucleotides agree with TRBD2. The TCR comes from a man between 18 and 29 years old in good health. Source material: blood. The CDR3 loop is CSAKNRTSGREQYF. CDR3 nucleotide sequence: TGCAGTGCCAAAAATCGGACTAGCGGGAGGGAGCAGTACTTC.